This T cell receptor beta chain was profiled in a study of blood T cell repertoires in COVID-19. The overall study: Collection of acute and convalescent COVID-19 samples took place in the United States, Italy and Spain. Sources were T cells, B-cell-depleted T cells, or PBMCs; the material itself was cDNA or gDNA.

This CDR3 has 14 residues. Per germline, CDR1 MNHEY and CDR2 SVGAGI. V dropped 5 bases and J dropped 1; count of bases not matched to a gene: 1. Authors' methods: Scientists estimated how many nucleated cells there were by amplifying reference gene primers. The assay was immunoSEQ multiplex PCR, and TCRdb's table has in-frame clones only and misses some. V, J and clone size reflect that table, while D and trimming were determined from the DNA. The table records about 220,000 clones, approximately 82% of them present only once. The TCR originated in a woman aged 45 to 65 with acute or convalescent COVID-19. The chain uses TRBV6-5 and TRBJ1-4; 7 nucleotides match TRBD1. Sequenced input: peripheral blood. The CDR3 nucleotides read TGTGCCAGCAGTAGACAGGGAACTAATGAAAAACTGTTTTTT. Amino acid sequence: CASSRQGTNEKLFF.